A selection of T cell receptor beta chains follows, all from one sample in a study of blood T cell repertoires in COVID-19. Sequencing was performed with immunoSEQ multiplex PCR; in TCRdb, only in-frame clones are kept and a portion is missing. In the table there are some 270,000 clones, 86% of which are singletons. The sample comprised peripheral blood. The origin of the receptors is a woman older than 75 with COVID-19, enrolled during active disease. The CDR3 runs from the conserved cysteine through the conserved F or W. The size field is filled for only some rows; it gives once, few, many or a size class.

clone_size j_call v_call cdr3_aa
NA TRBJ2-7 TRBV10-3 CAIRSTGSEQYF
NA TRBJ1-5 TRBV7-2 CASSLNRGQGQPQHF
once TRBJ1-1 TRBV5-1 CASSLEWQANTEAFF
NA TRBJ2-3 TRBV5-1 CASSPTSDSTDTQYF
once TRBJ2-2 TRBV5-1 CASRVADPIGELFF
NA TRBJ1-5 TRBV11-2 CASSLDHSDQPQHF
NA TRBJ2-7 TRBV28 CASSLVQPYEQYF
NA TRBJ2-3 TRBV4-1 CASSQDVWQGARTDTQYF
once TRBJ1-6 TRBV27 CASSPGGTGGSPLHF
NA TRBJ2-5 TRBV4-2 CASSQGQGVGETQYF
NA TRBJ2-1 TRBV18 CASSPVIGANEQFF
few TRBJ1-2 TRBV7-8 CASSPDRGRANYGYTF
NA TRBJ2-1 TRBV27 CASSLSDITGNEQFF
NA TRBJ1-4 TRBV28 CASSTSIGQGRWINEKLFF
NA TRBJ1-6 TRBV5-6 CASSSGTGDSPLHF
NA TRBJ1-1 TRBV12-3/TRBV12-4 CASSLVGNTEAFF
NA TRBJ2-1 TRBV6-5 CASSYGGLVNEQFF
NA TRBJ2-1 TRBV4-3 CASSRGTSGGSLVEQFF
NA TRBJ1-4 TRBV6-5 CASSLRGMSNEKLFF
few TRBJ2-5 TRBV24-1 CATRPGTGGQETQYF
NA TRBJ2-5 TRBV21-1 CASSNGGAKAETQYF
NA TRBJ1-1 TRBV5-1 CASSSGTGPNTEAFF
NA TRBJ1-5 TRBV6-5 CASSQTGYSNQPQHF
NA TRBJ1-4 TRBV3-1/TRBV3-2 CASSQGIATNEKLFF
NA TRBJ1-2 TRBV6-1 CASSEAPGGNYGYTF
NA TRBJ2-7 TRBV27 CASHQLGPSTYEQYF
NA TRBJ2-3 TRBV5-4 CASSIGTSGGGDTQYF
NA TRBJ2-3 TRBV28 CASSLGGGGPDTQYF
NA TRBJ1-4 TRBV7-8 CASRPGQSEKLFF
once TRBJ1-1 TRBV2 CASSRQGRVTEAFF
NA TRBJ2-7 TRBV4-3 CASSQGQGYYEQYF
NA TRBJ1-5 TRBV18 CASSRTGVSNQPQHF